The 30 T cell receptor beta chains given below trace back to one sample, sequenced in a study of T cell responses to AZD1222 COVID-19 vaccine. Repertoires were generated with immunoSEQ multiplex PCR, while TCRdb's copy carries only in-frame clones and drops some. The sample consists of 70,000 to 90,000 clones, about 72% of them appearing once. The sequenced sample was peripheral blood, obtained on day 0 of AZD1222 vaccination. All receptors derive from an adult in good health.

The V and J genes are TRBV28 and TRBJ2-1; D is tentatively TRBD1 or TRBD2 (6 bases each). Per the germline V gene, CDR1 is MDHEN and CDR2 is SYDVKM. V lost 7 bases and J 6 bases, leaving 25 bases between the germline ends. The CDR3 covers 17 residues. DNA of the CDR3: TGTGCCAGCAAAAATCTACAGGGATACGGGAGATCCAATGAGCAGTTCTTC. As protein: CASKNLQGYGRSNEQFF.

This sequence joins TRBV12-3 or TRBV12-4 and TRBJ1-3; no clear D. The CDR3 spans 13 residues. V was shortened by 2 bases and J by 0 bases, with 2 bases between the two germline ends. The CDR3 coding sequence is TGTGCCAGCAGTTTAAACTCTGGAAACACCATATATTTT. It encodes CASSLNSGNTIYF.

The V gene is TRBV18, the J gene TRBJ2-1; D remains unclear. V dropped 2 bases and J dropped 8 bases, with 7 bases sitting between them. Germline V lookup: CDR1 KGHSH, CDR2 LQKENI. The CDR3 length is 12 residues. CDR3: CASSPSSDEQFF. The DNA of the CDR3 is TGTGCCAGCTCACCATCCAGCGATGAGCAGTTCTTC.

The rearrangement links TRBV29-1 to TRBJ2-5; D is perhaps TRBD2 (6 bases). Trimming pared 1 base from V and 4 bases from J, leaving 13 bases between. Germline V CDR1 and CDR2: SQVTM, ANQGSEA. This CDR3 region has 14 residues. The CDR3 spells CSVEATGLRETQYF. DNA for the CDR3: TGCAGCGTTGAAGCCACAGGACTAAGAGAGACCCAGTACTTC. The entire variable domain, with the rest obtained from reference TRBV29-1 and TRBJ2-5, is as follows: SAVISQKPSRDICQRGTSLTIQCQVDSQVTMMFWYRQQPGQSLTLIATANQGSEATYESGFVIDKFPISRPNLTFSTLTVSNMSPEDSSIYLCSVEATGLRETQYFGPGTRLLVL.

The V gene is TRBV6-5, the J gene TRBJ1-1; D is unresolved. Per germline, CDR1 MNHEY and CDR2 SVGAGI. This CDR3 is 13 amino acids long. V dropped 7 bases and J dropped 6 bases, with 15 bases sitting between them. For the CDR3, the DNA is TGTGCCAGCACCCCCAGGACCGATGCTGAAGCTTTCTTT. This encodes CASTPRTDAEAFF.

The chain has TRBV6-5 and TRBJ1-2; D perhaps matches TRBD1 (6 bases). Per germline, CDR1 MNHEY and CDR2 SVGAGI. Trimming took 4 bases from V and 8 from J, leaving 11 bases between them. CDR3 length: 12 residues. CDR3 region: CASSLTGRGYTF. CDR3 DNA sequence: TGTGCCAGCAGTTTGACAGGTCGCGGCTACACCTTC.

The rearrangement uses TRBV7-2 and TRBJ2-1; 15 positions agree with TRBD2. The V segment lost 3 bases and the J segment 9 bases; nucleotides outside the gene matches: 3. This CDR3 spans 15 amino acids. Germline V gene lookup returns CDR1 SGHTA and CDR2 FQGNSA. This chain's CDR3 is CASSFGLAGGGEQFF. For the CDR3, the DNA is TGTGCCAGCAGCTTCGGACTAGCGGGAGGGGGTGAGCAGTTCTTC.

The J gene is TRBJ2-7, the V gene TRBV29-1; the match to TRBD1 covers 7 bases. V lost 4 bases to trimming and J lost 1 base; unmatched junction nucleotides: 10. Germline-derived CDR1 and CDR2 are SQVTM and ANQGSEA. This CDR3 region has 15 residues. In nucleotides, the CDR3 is TGCAGCGTTGCCCCCGGGACAGACCCTTCCTACGAGCAGTACTTC. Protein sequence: CSVAPGTDPSYEQYF.

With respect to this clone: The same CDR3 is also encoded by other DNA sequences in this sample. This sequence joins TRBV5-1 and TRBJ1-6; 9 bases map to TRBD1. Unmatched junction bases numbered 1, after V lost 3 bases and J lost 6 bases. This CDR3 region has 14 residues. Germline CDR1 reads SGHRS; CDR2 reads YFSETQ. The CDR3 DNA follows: TGCGCCAGCAGCTGGGGACAGGGTAATTCACCCCTCCACTTT. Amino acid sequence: CASSWGQGNSPLHF.

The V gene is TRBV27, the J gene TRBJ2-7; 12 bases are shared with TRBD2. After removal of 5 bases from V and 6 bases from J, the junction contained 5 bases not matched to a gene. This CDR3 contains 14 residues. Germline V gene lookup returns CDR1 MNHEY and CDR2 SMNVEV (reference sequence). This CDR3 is CASSASSGRAEQYF. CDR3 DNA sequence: TGTGCCAGCAGTGCCTCTAGCGGGAGGGCCGAGCAGTACTTC.

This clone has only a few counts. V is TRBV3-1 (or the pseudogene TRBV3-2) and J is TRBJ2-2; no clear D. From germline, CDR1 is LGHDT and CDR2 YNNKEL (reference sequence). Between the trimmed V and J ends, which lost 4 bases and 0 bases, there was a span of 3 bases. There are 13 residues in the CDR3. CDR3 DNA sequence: TGTGCCAGCAGCCCAACGAACACCGGGGAGCTGTTTTTT. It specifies CASSPTNTGELFF.

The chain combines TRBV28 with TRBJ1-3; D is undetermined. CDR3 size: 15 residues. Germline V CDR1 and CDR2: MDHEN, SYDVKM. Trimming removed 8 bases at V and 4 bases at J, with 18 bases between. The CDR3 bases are TGTGCCAGCGTGCCTCCTAGGGTTGAAGGAAACACCATATATTTT. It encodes CASVPPRVEGNTIYF.

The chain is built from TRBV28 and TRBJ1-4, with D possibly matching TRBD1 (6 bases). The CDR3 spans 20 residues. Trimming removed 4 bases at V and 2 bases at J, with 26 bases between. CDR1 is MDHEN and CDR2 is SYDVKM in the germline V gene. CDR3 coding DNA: TGTGCCAGCAGTTCCGTCCTTGTCGGGGGCGGGGGAGAGACTAATGAAAAACTGTTTTTT. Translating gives CASSSVLVGGGGETNEKLFF. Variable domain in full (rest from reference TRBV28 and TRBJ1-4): DVKVTQSSRYLVKRTGEKVFLECVQDMDHENMFWYRQDPGLGLRLIYFSYDVKMKEKGDIPEGYSVSREKKERFSLILESASTNQTSMYLCASSSVLVGGGGETNEKLFFGSGTQLSVL.

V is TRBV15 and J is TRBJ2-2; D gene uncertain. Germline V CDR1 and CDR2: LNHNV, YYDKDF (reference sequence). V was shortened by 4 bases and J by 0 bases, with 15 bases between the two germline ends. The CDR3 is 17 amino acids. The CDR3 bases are TGTGCCACCAGCACCTCGTTCCAAGTGTCGAACACCGGGGAGCTGTTTTTT. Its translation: CATSTSFQVSNTGELFF. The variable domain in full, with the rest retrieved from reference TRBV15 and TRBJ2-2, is DAMVIQNPRYQVTQFGKPVTLSCSQTLNHNVMYWYQQKSSQAPKLLFHYYDKDFNNEADTPDNFQSRRPNTSFCFLDIRSPGLGDTAMYLCATSTSFQVSNTGELFFGEGSRLTVL.

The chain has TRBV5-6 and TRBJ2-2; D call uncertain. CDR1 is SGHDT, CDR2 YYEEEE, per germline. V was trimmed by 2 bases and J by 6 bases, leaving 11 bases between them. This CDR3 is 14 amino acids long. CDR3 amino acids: CASSFVHGAGELFF. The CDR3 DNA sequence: TGTGCCAGCAGCTTCGTTCACGGTGCCGGGGAGCTGTTTTTT. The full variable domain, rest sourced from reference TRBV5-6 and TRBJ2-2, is DAGVTQSPTHLIKTRGQQVTLRCSPKSGHDTVSWYQQALGQGPQFIFQYYEEEERQRGNFPDRFSGHQFPNYSSELNVNALLLGDSALYLCASSFVHGAGELFFGEGSRLTVL.

CDR3 protein: CASSQPSSYNEQFF. The CDR3, as DNA: TGTGCCAGCAGCCAGCCCTCCTCCTACAATGAGCAGTTCTTC. V usage is TRBV4-2 and J usage is TRBJ2-1; D is uncertain. Per germline, CDR1 LGHNA and CDR2 YNFKEQ. Trimming took off 3 bases at V and 0 bases at J, with 6 bases between the two ends. CDR3 length equals 14 residues.

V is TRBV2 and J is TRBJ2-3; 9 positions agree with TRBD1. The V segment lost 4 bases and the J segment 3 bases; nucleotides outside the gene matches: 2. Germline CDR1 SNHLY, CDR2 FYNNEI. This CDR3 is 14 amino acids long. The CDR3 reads CASSVDRGTDTQYF. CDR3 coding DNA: TGTGCCAGCAGTGTTGACAGGGGGACAGATACGCAGTATTTT.

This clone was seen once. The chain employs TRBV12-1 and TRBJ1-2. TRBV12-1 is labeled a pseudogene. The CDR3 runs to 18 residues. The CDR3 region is CASSPNRDGRQLTYGYTF. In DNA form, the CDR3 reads TGTGCCAGCAGCCCAAACCGGGACGGCCGACAACTTACTTATGGCTACACCTTC.

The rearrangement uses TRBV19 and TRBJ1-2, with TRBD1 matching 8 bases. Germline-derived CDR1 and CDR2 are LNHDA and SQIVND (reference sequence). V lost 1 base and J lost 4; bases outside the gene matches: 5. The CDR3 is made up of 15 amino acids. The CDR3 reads CASSIARTGLYGYTF. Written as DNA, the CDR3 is TGTGCCAGTAGTATAGCCCGGACAGGGCTCTATGGCTACACCTTC.

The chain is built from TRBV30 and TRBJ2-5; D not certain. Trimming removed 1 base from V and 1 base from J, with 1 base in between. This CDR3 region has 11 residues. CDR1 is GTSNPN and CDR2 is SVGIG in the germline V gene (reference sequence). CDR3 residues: CAWSAQETQYF. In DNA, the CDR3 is TGTGCCTGGAGTGCCCAAGAGACCCAGTACTTC.

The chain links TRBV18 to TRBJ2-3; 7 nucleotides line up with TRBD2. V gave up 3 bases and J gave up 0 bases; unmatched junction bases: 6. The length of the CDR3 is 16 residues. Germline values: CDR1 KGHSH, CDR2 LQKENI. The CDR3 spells CASSPVSSGSTDTQYF. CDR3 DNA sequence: TGTGCCAGCTCACCTGTTTCTAGCGGAAGCACAGATACGCAGTATTTT.

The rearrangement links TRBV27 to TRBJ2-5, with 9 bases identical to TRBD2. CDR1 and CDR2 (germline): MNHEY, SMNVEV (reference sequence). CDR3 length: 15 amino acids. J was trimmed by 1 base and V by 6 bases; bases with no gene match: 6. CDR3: CASRTLTSGQETQYF. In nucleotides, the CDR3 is TGTGCCAGCAGAACTCTGACTAGCGGCCAAGAGACCCAGTACTTC.

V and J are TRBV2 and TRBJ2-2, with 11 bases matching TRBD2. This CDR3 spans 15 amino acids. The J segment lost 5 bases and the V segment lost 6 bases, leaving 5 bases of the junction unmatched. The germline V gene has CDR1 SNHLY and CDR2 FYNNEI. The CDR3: CASRGTSGITGELFF. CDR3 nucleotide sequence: TGTGCCAGCAGAGGGACTAGCGGAATTACCGGGGAGCTGTTTTTT.

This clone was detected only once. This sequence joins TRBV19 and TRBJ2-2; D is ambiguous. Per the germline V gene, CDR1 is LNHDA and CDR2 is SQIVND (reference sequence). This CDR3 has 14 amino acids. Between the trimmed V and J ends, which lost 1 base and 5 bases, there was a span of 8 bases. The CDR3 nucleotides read TGTGCCAGTAGTATAGCGAGGATAACCGGGGAGCTGTTTTTT. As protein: CASSIARITGELFF.

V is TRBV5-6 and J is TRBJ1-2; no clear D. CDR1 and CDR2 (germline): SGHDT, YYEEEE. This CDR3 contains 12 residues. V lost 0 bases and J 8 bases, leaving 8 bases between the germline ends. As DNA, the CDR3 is TGTGCCAGCAGCTTGGACGGGAGCGGCTACACCTTC. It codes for CASSLDGSGYTF.

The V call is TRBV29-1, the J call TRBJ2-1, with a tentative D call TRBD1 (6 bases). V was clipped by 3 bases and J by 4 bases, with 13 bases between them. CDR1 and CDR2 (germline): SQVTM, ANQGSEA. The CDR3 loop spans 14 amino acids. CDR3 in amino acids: CSVELQGSYNEQFF. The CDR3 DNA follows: TGCAGCGTTGAGCTTCAGGGGTCATACAATGAGCAGTTCTTC.

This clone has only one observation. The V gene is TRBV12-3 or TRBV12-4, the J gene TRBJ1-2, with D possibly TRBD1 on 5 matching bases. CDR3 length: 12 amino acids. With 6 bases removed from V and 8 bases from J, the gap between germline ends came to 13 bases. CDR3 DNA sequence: TGTGCCAGCAGAGGACAACGTCTGGGCTACACCTTC. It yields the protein CASRGQRLGYTF.

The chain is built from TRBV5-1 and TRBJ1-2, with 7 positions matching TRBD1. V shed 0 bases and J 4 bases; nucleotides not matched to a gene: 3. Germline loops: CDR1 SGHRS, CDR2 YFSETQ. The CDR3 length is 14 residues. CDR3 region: CASSLGAGGYGYTF. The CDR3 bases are TGCGCCAGCAGCTTGGGCGCAGGGGGCTATGGCTACACCTTC.

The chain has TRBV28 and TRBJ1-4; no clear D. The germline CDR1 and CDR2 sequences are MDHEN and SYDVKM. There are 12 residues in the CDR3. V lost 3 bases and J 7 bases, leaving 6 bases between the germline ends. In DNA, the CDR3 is TGTGCCAGCAGTTTCGTCGGTGAAAAACTGTTTTTT. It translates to CASSFVGEKLFF.

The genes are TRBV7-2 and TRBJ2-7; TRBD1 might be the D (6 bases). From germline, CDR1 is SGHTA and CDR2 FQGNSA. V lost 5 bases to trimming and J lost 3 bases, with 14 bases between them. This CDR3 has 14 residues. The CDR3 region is CASSRNLQGYEQYF. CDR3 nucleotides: TGTGCCAGCAGCCGCAACCTACAGGGCTACGAGCAGTACTTC.